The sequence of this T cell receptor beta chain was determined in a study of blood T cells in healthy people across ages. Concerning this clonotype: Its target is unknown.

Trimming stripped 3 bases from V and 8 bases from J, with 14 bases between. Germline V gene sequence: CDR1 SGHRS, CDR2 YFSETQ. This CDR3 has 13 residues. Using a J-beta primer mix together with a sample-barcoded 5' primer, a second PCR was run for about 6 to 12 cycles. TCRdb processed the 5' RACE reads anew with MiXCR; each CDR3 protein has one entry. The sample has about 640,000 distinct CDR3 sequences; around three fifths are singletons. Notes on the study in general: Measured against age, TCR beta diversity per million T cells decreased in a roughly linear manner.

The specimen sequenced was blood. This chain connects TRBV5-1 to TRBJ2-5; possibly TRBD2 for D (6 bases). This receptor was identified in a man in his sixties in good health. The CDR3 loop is CASSWAGRNTQYF. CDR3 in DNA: TGCGCCAGCAGCTGGGCGGGGCGGAATACCCAGTACTTC.